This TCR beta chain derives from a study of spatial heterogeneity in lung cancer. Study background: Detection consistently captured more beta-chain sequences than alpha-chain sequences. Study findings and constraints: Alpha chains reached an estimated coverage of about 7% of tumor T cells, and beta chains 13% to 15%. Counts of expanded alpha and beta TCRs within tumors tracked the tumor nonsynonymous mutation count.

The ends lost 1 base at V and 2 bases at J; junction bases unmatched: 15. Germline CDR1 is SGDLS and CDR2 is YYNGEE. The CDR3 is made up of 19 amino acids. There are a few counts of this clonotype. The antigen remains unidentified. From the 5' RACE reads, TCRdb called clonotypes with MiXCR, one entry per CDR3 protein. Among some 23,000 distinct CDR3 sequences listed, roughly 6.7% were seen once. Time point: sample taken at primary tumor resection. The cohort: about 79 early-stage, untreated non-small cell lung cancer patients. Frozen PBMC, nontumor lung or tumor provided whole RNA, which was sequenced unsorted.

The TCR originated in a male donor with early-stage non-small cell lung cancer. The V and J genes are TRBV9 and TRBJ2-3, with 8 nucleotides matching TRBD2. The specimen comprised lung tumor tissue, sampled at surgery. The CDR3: CASSVSKNPGRAVTDTQYF. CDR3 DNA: TGTGCCAGCAGCGTATCCAAGAACCCCGGGAGGGCCGTCACAGATACGCAGTATTTT. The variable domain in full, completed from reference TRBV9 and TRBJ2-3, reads DSGVTQTPKHLITATGQRVTLRCSPRSGDLSVYWYQQSLDQGLQFLIQYYNGEERAKGNILERFSAQQFPDLHSELNLSSLELGDSALYFCASSVSKNPGRAVTDTQYFGPGTRLTVL.